This entry describes one T cell receptor (beta chain). The sample is drawn from a study of blood T cell repertoires in COVID-19. As originally analysed: Estimation of nucleated cell counts was performed using reference gene primer amplification. The method was immunoSEQ multiplex PCR; TCRdb's version includes in-frame clones alone and lacks a portion of them. Clone size and V and J calls were adopted from that table, with D and trimming inferred from the DNA. Of over 300,000 clones in the sample, around 86% are singletons; the top ten hold 10%. The CDR3 extends over 15 amino acids. V shed 4 bases and J 3 bases; nucleotides not matched to a gene: 3. The germline V gene has CDR1 SNHLY and CDR2 FYNNEI.

Sample: PBMCs or T cells enriched from blood (not recorded which). The receptor comes from a woman aged 18 to 35 who had recovered from COVID-19. J is TRBJ2-1 and V is TRBV2, with 10 bases fitting TRBD2. The chain's CDR3 is CASSVGLAVYNEQFF. The CDR3 nucleotides read TGTGCCAGCAGTGTCGGACTAGCGGTCTACAATGAGCAGTTCTTC.